The sequence of this T cell receptor beta chain was determined in a study of T cell responses to AZD1222 COVID-19 vaccine (dated by TCRdb to about 2021). For the wider study: A total of 240 or so trial participants underwent TCR sequencing, of whom roughly 210 had received two doses of AZD1222 and around 26 had received two doses of the MenACWY control vaccine. Trial participants were enrolled into age subgroups of 18-55, 56-69 and 70-plus years, which contained approximately 150, 28 and 58 TCR-sequenced participants, respectively.

The paper as a whole reports these results and caveats: Because no samples from the day 14 peak response were available, repertoires could be characterized only after the peak T cell response. Vaccine-associated CD4 TCRs spanned the whole spike protein, with dominant responses in regions 160-218 and 743-854. In the small 56-69-year group, the increase in depth fell short of significance, most likely because of low power. Only a handful of AZD1222 recipients were SARS-CoV-2 seropositive at baseline, limiting conclusions about previously exposed vaccinees. Reportedly, close to half of the unique spike-specific TCRs recognized epitopes lying outside the regions that are mutated in the B.1.351 and B.1.1.7 variants. A significant rise in spike-specific TCR breadth and depth was observed after two AZD1222 doses relative to day 0 and relative to MenACWY recipients. Participants were mostly white British and included more females than males, and it was suggested by the authors that clonal diversity may have been underestimated.

Per the publication, the time point label means: about 28 days (+/-7) after the second vaccine dose. AZD1222 recipients given second doses at about 4 weeks or at about 12 weeks were pooled, since spike-specific TCR depth and breadth were not found to differ between the two schedules. Samples from vaccinated people were obtained from the UK trials COV001 and COV002, which included a single-blind randomized controlled phase 2/3 trial of AZD1222 (ChAdOx1 nCoV-19) in healthy adults. For TCRbeta chain sequencing, PBMC samples were collected from trial participants at day 0 and at day 28 after the second dose. The CDR3 regions of human TCRbeta chains were analyzed by immunosequencing. As for how the authors treated the data: TCRs in the repertoires were compared against a reference library of SARS-CoV-2-specific TCRs that had been generated with the MIRA antigen-specificity platform. Breadth meant the fraction of unique TCRs that were SARS-CoV-2-associated, whereas depth meant the fraction of total T cells that were SARS-CoV-2-associated. Each spike-specific TCR was assigned to its reactive spike region and to a CD4 or CD8 class using the MIRA data. Log10-transformed breadth and depth values were compared by one-way ANOVA with Sidak's multiple comparisons tests. This immuneACCESS table, as held by TCRdb, lists in-frame sequences with V and J called but not all clones. Of the missing ones, under half trace to an unresolved V gene in checked studies; the others have no known cause. V, J and clone size are taken as reported in that table, and D and trimming were inferred from the DNA itself. The sample table holds about 200,000 clones, of which more than 85% were seen once. Jointly, the top ten make up around 3.7% of the sample.

Including cysteine and phenylalanine, the CDR3 has 14 amino acids. Kept here is only the CDR3 DNA, which spans 42 bases and is read in frame from base 1. Trimming at the junction amounts to 6 bases on V and 3 bases on J, and the germline ends lie 9 bases apart. CDR1 is given as SEHNR and CDR2 as FQNEAQ, both from the germline V gene (reference sequence). Of note for this clone: There is no known antigen for this receptor. No base quality information exists; no much larger clone differs at one position.

The receptor comes from an adult who received the AZD1222 COVID-19 vaccine. Material: peripheral blood, obtained 28 days after the second AZD1222 dose. Here the chain combines TRBV7-9 and TRBJ1-6; the D gene is not confidently resolved. The nucleotide sequence reads TGTGCCAGCAGTACAGCGGTCTATAATTCACCCCTCCACTTT. It is translated as CASSTAVYNSPLHF.